Shown below are 29 T cell receptor beta chains from a single sample sequenced in a study of blood T cell repertoires in COVID-19. Assay used: immunoSEQ multiplex PCR; TCRdb lists only in-frame clones, some missing. Of 250,000 or so clones in the sample, approximately 91% were seen once. The sequencing input was peripheral blood. These receptors were collected from a woman aged 25 to 39 with acute or convalescent COVID-19.

The rearrangement joins TRBV30 to TRBJ2-4; TRBD1 matches 7 bases. CDR3 length: 13 residues. CDR1 is GTSNPN, CDR2 SVGIG, per germline (reference sequence). J was trimmed by 12 bases and V by 2 bases; bases with no gene match: 10. CDR3 sequence reads: CAWSLGDSQYQYF. CDR3 nucleotides: TGTGCCTGGAGTCTAGGGGACAGCCAATATCAGTACTTC.

The genes are TRBV27 and TRBJ2-7; D gene uncertain. This CDR3 is 11 amino acids long. The V gene's germline CDR1 is MNHEY and CDR2 SMNVEV (reference sequence). Trimming took off 8 bases at V and 0 bases at J, with 5 bases between the two ends. The CDR3 protein is CASWSSYEQYF. CDR3 DNA sequence: TGTGCCAGCTGGAGCTCCTACGAGCAGTACTTC.

The genes are TRBV27 and TRBJ2-6; D unresolved. Germline lookup yields CDR1 MNHEY and CDR2 SMNVEV (reference sequence). V lost 0 bases to trimming and J lost 4 bases, with 13 bases between them. The CDR3 spans 17 residues. Written as DNA, the CDR3 is TGTGCCAGCAGTTTATCGCCGATCGGGTCGGGGGCCAACGTCCTGACTTTC. Amino acids: CASSLSPIGSGANVLTF.

The J gene is TRBJ1-2, the V gene TRBV19; D gene ambiguous. Per germline, CDR1 LNHDA and CDR2 SQIVND (reference sequence). Trimming stripped 6 bases from V and 6 bases from J, with 14 bases between. The CDR3 sequence is 13 residues long. The CDR3, as DNA: TGTGCCAGTAGATCCCCAGAGCGAGATGGCTACACCTTC. Translation: CASRSPERDGYTF.

The gene calls are TRBV7-8 and TRBJ2-5; 9 nucleotides agree with TRBD2. The CDR3 consists of 17 residues. Trimming took 1 base from V and 0 from J; bases not matched to a gene: 6. Germline lookup yields CDR1 SGHVS and CDR2 FQNEAQ. The CDR3 DNA reads TGTGCCAGCAGCTTAGAAGTTCTAGCGGGATACCAAGAGACCCAGTACTTC. Its protein product is CASSLEVLAGYQETQYF.

The CDR3 spells CASTRWRGEKLFF. The CDR3 DNA sequence: TGTGCCAGCACCCGTTGGCGGGGGGAAAAACTGTTTTTT. The chain employs TRBV6-5 and TRBJ1-4; TRBD1 is a possible D gene (5 bases). V was trimmed by 7 bases and J by 8 bases, leaving 14 bases between them. The CDR3 length is 13 residues. Germline-derived CDR1 and CDR2 are MNHEY and SVGAGI.

For the CDR3, the DNA is TGTGCCAGCGAATCTAAAAAACGAGCCGGAGGGACAGGGCATGGCTACACCTTC. Its translation is CASESKKRAGGTGHGYTF. The genes are TRBV19 and TRBJ1-2; 9 nucleotides match TRBD1. Germline CDR1 reads LNHDA; CDR2 reads SQIVND (reference sequence). The V and J ends lost 9 bases and 6 bases, in that order; junction bases with no gene match: 23. The CDR3 consists of 18 residues. Full variable domain (rest looked up from reference TRBV19 and TRBJ1-2): DGGITQSPKYLFRKEGQNVTLSCEQNLNHDAMYWYRQDPGQGLRLIYYSQIVNDFQKGDIAEGYSVSREKKESFPLTVTSAQKNPTAFYLCASESKKRAGGTGHGYTFGSGTRLTVV.

This sequence joins TRBV11-3 and TRBJ2-1; the D gene is possibly TRBD2 (6 bases). The V end was cut by 5 bases, the J end by 4 bases, with 12 bases between. The CDR3 loop spans 14 amino acids. Germline V CDR1 and CDR2: SGHNT, YENEEA. For the CDR3, the DNA is TGTGCCAGCAGCCCCAGCGGGCCATACAATGAGCAGTTCTTC. Protein sequence: CASSPSGPYNEQFF.

This rearrangement joins TRBV4-3 to TRBJ2-7; D gene uncertain. Germline values: CDR1 LGHNA, CDR2 YSLEER. This CDR3 has 15 residues. V dropped 0 bases and J dropped 0 bases, with 9 bases sitting between them. CDR3 in amino acids: CASSQDPGYSYEQYF. CDR3 coding DNA: TGCGCCAGCAGCCAAGACCCAGGTTACTCCTACGAGCAGTACTTC.

V is TRBV15 and J is TRBJ1-2; no clear D. V was pared by 8 bases and J by 7 bases, with 20 bases between. Germline-derived CDR1 and CDR2 are LNHNV and YYDKDF (reference sequence). The CDR3 length is 14 residues. The CDR3 spells CATSPTGSRSGYTF. CDR3 in DNA: TGTGCCACCTCCCCGACCGGGTCTAGAAGTGGCTACACCTTC. Full variable domain (rest looked up from reference TRBV15 and TRBJ1-2): DAMVIQNPRYQVTQFGKPVTLSCSQTLNHNVMYWYQQKSSQAPKLLFHYYDKDFNNEADTPDNFQSRRPNTSFCFLDIRSPGLGDTAMYLCATSPTGSRSGYTFGSGTRLTVV.

The gene calls are TRBV3-1 (or the pseudogene TRBV3-2) and TRBJ2-7, with TRBD2 matching 16 bases. Germline V CDR1 and CDR2: LGHDT, YNNKEL (reference sequence). V dropped 3 bases and J dropped 5; count of bases not matched to a gene: 4. The CDR3 sequence is 16 residues long. CDR3 sequence: CASSQSGTSGRDEQYF. CDR3 DNA sequence: TGTGCCAGCAGCCAGAGTGGGACTAGCGGGAGGGACGAGCAGTACTTC.

The chain combines TRBV7-2 with TRBJ2-1; TRBD2 matches 8 bases. Trimming at V came to 4 bases and at J to 3 bases, leaving 8 bases not matched to a gene. Germline V gene sequence: CDR1 SGHTA, CDR2 FQGNSA. CDR3 length equals 16 residues. The CDR3 bases are TGTGCCAGCAGCTCGGCGGGAGGACCTGACTACAATGAGCAGTTCTTC. This sequence encodes CASSSAGGPDYNEQFF.

CDR3 region: CASSLNLAGGKGGTGELFF. The CDR3 DNA is TGTGCCAGCAGCTTAAATTTGGCGGGAGGTAAAGGAGGGACCGGGGAGCTGTTTTTT. The gene calls are TRBV7-2 and TRBJ2-2; 8 bases are shared with TRBD2. Germline loops: CDR1 SGHTA, CDR2 FQGNSA. V dropped 2 bases and J dropped 5; count of bases not matched to a gene: 16. The CDR3 is 19 amino acids.

The chain joins TRBV19 to TRBJ1-1; 10 nucleotides align to TRBD1. CDR1 and CDR2 (germline): LNHDA, SQIVND (reference sequence). The V segment lost 5 bases and the J segment 6 bases; nucleotides outside the gene matches: 6. The length of the CDR3 is 14 residues. In nucleotides, the CDR3 is TGTGCCAGTAGTCTGGGACAGGGGAGCGCTGAAGCTTTCTTT. Protein: CASSLGQGSAEAFF.

The CDR3 spells CASSYRLAGEETQYF. CDR3 in DNA: TGTGCCAGCAGTTACAGACTAGCGGGAGAAGAGACCCAGTACTTC. The rearrangement links TRBV6-2 or TRBV6-3 to TRBJ2-5; TRBD2 matches at 12 bases. Germline trimming cut 2 bases from V and 3 bases from J; bases unmatched to any gene: 1. The CDR3 totals 15 residues. Germline V gene lookup returns CDR1 MNHEY and CDR2 SVGEGT.

The gene calls are TRBV6-5 and TRBJ1-6; D is perhaps TRBD1 (6 bases). This CDR3 spans 13 amino acids. V lost 6 bases and J lost 14, with 17 bases in between. CDR1 is MNHEY and CDR2 is SVGAGI in the germline V gene. The CDR3 sequence: CASRKKDRFTLHF. The CDR3 coding sequence is TGTGCCAGCAGGAAGAAGGACAGATTCACCCTCCACTTT.

The gene calls are TRBV6-5 and TRBJ2-1; 7 bases are shared with TRBD2. The CDR3 is 15 amino acids. The V gene's germline CDR1 is MNHEY and CDR2 SVGAGI. After removal of 2 bases from V and 2 bases from J, the junction contained 3 bases not matched to a gene. CDR3 coding DNA: TGTGCCAGCAGTTACACGGGGGGTCCCTACAATGAGCAGTTCTTC. Protein sequence: CASSYTGGPYNEQFF.

The V and J genes are TRBV19 and TRBJ2-2; TRBD1 is a possible D gene (5 bases). V dropped 2 bases and J dropped 2 bases, with 12 bases sitting between them. This CDR3 comprises 16 residues. Germline CDR1 LNHDA, CDR2 SQIVND (reference sequence). The chain's CDR3 is CASSISRVLNTGELFF. The CDR3 DNA reads as TGTGCCAGTAGTATAAGCAGGGTGTTAAACACCGGGGAGCTGTTTTTT.

The chain couples TRBV30 to TRBJ2-2, with D perhaps TRBD2 (5 bases). With 0 bases removed from V and 6 bases from J, the gap between germline ends came to 8 bases. The CDR3 has 13 residues. Germline CDR1 is GTSNPN and CDR2 is SVGIG (reference sequence). As DNA, the CDR3 is TGTGCCTGGAGTGTCGCTAGCCCCGGGGAGCTGTTTTTT. This translates into CAWSVASPGELFF. The full variable domain, in which reference TRBV30 and TRBJ2-2 provide the parts outside the CDR3, is SQTIHQWPATLVQPVGSPLSLECTVEGTSNPNLYWYRQAAGRGLQLLFYSVGIGQISSEVPQNLSASRPQDRQFILSSKKLLLSDSGFYLCAWSVASPGELFFGEGSRLTVL.

This clone was observed a single time. The V and J genes are TRBV9 and TRBJ2-7; 7 positions agree with TRBD2. The J segment lost 5 bases and the V segment lost 0 bases, leaving 8 bases of the junction unmatched. Germline CDR1 reads SGDLS; CDR2 reads YYNGEE. The CDR3 is 15 residues long. CDR3 region: CASSVGGGPLNEQYF. The CDR3 coding sequence is TGTGCCAGCAGCGTAGGGGGAGGGCCTCTCAACGAGCAGTACTTC. The whole variable domain, remainder taken from reference TRBV9 and TRBJ2-7, is DSGVTQTPKHLITATGQRVTLRCSPRSGDLSVYWYQQSLDQGLQFLIQYYNGEERAKGNILERFSAQQFPDLHSELNLSSLELGDSALYFCASSVGGGPLNEQYFGPGTRLTVT.

V gene TRBV25-1 combines with J gene TRBJ2-7; TRBD1 agrees at 8 bases. Germline V gives CDR1 MGHDK, CDR2 SYGVNS. This CDR3 is built from 16 residues. Trimming cost V 1 base and J 7 bases; bases outside gene matches: 12. The CDR3 nucleotides read TGTGCCAGCAGTGAATCCCGGGACAGGCCATCCCGGGAGCAGTACTTC. Its protein is CASSESRDRPSREQYF.

This chain uses TRBV11-2 with TRBJ1-3; the D gene is possibly TRBD1 (6 bases). The CDR3 loop spans 14 amino acids. V lost 6 bases to trimming and J lost 4 bases, with 13 bases between them. The germline V gene encodes CDR1 SGHAT and CDR2 FQNNGV. The CDR3 sequence is CASSLNRAGNTIYF. As DNA, the CDR3 is TGTGCCAGCAGTTTAAACAGGGCCGGAAACACCATATATTTT.

The chain uses TRBV11-3 and TRBJ2-7; 7 bases are a match to TRBD2. The germline V gene has CDR1 SGHNT and CDR2 YENEEA. V was clipped by 4 bases and J by 0 bases; unmatched bases: 3. The CDR3 sequence is 14 residues long. The chain's CDR3 is CASSSSGYSYEQYF. The DNA of the CDR3 is TGTGCCAGCAGCTCTAGCGGATACTCCTACGAGCAGTACTTC.

The chain couples TRBV19 to TRBJ2-7; 14 bases are shared with TRBD2. Trimming removed 5 bases from V and 0 bases from J; junction bases left unmatched: 9. From germline, CDR1 is LNHDA and CDR2 SQIVND (reference sequence). The CDR3 is 18 amino acids. This CDR3 is CASSPRGTSGRSSYEQYF. The CDR3 nucleotides are TGTGCCAGTAGTCCCCGCGGGACTAGCGGGAGAAGCTCCTACGAGCAGTACTTC.

CDR3 protein: CASSPGTSGFNEQFF. The CDR3 DNA sequence: TGCGCCAGCAGCCCCGGGACTAGCGGGTTCAACGAGCAGTTCTTC. The V call is TRBV4-3, the J call TRBJ2-7; the match to TRBD2 covers 12 bases. The J call is doubtful: the DNA matches TRBJ2-1 better. Per germline, CDR1 LGHNA and CDR2 YSLEER. This CDR3 region has 15 residues.

The rearrangement uses TRBV9 and TRBJ2-3; D is ambiguous. V was trimmed by 0 bases and J by 6 bases, leaving 8 bases between them. In germline, CDR1 is SGDLS, CDR2 YYNGEE. The CDR3 has 13 residues. DNA for the CDR3: TGTGCCAGCAGCGTAGATCACATGGATACGCAGTATTTT. It yields the protein CASSVDHMDTQYF. Together with reference TRBV9 and TRBJ2-3, the CDR3 gives the full variable domain: DSGVTQTPKHLITATGQRVTLRCSPRSGDLSVYWYQQSLDQGLQFLIQYYNGEERAKGNILERFSAQQFPDLHSELNLSSLELGDSALYFCASSVDHMDTQYFGPGTRLTVL.

Notes on this clone: In the same sample, other DNA sequences code for this CDR3. The chain is built from TRBV19 and TRBJ1-2, with no clear D. The CDR3 loop spans 12 amino acids. Trimming took 3 bases from V and 4 from J, leaving 6 bases between them. Germline CDR1 and CDR2: LNHDA and SQIVND (reference sequence). CDR3 sequence (DNA): TGTGCCAGTAGTATTTCAGTCTATGGCTACACCTTC. Its protein is CASSISVYGYTF. Combining the CDR3 with reference TRBV19 and TRBJ1-2 gives the whole variable domain DGGITQSPKYLFRKEGQNVTLSCEQNLNHDAMYWYRQDPGQGLRLIYYSQIVNDFQKGDIAEGYSVSREKKESFPLTVTSAQKNPTAFYLCASSISVYGYTFGSGTRLTVV.

This chain uses TRBV7-8 with TRBJ1-2; the match to TRBD1 covers 9 bases. CDR1 and CDR2 (germline): SGHVS, FQNEAQ. After removal of 5 bases from V and 8 bases from J, the junction contained 15 bases not matched to a gene. This CDR3 has 16 amino acids. CDR3 sequence (DNA): TGTGCCAGCAGCACCATCGGACAGGGGAGTCTTTGGGGCTACACCTTC. This gives the protein CASSTIGQGSLWGYTF.

J is TRBJ1-2 and V is TRBV11-3; 11 positions agree with TRBD1. The germline gives CDR1 SGHNT, CDR2 YENEEA. The CDR3 runs to 14 residues. Trimming took 5 bases from V and 6 from J; bases not matched to a gene: 5. The DNA of the CDR3 is TGTGCCAGCAGCCCGGACAGGGGGCTCGATGGCTACACCTTC. It yields the protein CASSPDRGLDGYTF.